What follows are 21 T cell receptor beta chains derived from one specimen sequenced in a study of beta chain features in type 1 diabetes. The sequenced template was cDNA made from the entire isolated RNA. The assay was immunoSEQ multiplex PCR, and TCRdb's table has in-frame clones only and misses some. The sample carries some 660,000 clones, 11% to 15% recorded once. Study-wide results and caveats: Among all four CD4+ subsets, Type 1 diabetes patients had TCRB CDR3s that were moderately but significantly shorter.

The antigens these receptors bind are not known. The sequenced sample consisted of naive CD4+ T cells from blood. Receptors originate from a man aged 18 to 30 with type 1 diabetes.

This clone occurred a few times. DNA of the CDR3: TGTGCCAGCAGTGCGGGCAGGAACTATGGCTACACCTTC. Translated, it gives CASSAGRNYGYTF. This chain links TRBV2 with TRBJ1-2, with D uncertain. V lost 4 bases to trimming and J lost 2 bases, with 8 bases between them. The CDR3 has 13 residues. Germline lookup yields CDR1 SNHLY and CDR2 FYNNEI.

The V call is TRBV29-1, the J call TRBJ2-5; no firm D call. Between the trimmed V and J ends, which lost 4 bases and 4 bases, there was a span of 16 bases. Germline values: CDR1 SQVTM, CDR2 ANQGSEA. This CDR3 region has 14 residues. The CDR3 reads CSVGGSFLGETQYF. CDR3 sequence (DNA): TGCAGCGTTGGAGGCAGCTTCCTGGGAGAGACCCAGTACTTC.

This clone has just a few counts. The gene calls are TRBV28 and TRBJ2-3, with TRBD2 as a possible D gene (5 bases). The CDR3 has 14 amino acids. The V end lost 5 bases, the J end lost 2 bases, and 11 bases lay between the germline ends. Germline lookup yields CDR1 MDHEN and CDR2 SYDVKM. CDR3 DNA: TGTGCCAGCAGTCCCTCGGGGAACACAGATACGCAGTATTTT. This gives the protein CASSPSGNTDTQYF.

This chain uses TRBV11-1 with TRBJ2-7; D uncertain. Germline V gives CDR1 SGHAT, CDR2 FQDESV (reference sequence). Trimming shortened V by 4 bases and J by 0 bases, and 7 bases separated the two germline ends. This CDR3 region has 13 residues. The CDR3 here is CASSYWNSYEQYF. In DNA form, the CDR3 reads TGTGCCAGCAGCTACTGGAACTCCTACGAGCAGTACTTC.

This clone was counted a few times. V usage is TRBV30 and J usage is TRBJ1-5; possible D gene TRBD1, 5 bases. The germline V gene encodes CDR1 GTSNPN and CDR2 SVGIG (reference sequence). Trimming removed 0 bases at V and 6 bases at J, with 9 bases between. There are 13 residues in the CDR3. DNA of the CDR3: TGTGCCTGGAGTGTGTCAGGGAGTCAGCCCCAGCATTTT. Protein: CAWSVSGSQPQHF.

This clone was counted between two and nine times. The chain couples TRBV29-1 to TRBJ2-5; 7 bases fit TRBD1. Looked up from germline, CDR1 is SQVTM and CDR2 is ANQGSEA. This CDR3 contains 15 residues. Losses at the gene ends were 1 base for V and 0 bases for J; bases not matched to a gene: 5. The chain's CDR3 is CSVEVWDRDQETQYF. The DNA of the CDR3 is TGCAGCGTTGAAGTTTGGGACAGAGACCAAGAGACCCAGTACTTC. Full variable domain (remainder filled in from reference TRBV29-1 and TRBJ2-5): SAVISQKPSRDICQRGTSLTIQCQVDSQVTMMFWYRQQPGQSLTLIATANQGSEATYESGFVIDKFPISRPNLTFSTLTVSNMSPEDSSIYLCSVEVWDRDQETQYFGPGTRLLVL.

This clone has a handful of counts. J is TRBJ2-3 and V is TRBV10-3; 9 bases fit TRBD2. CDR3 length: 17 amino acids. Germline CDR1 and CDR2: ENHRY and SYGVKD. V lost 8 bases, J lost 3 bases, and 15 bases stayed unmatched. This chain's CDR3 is CAIALNLAGPSTDTQYF. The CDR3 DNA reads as TGTGCCATCGCCCTTAACCTAGCGGGACCGTCAACAGATACGCAGTATTTT.

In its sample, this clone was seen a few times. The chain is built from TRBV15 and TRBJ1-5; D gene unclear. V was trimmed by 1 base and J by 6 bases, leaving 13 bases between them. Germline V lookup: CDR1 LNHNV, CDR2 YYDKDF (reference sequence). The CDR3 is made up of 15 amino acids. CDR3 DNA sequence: TGTGCCACCAGCAGAGTTCCTTGGGTGGGTCAGCCCCAGCATTTT. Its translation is CATSRVPWVGQPQHF. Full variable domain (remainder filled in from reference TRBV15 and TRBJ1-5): DAMVIQNPRYQVTQFGKPVTLSCSQTLNHNVMYWYQQKSSQAPKLLFHYYDKDFNNEADTPDNFQSRRPNTSFCFLDIRSPGLGDTAMYLCATSRVPWVGQPQHFGDGTRLSIL.

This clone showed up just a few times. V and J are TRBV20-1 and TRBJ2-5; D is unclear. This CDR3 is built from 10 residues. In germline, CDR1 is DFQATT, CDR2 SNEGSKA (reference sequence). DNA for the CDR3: TGCAGCCGTGACCAAGAGACCCAGTACTTC. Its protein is CSRDQETQYF.

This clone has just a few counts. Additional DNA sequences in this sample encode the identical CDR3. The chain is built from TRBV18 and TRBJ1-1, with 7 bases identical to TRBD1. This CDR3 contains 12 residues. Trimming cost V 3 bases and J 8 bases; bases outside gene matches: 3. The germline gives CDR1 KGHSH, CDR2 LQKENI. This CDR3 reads CASSPTTGEAFF. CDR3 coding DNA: TGTGCCAGCTCACCGACGACAGGGGAAGCTTTCTTT.

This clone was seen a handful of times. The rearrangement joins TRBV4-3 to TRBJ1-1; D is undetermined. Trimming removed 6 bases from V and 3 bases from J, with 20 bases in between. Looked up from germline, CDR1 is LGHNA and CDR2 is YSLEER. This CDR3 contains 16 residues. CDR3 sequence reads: CASRLRVPVSYTEAFF. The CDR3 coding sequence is TGCGCCAGCAGGCTCCGGGTCCCGGTGAGTTACACTGAAGCTTTCTTT.

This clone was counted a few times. The CDR3 is CASSGGQGIRYEQYF. CDR3 coding DNA: TGTGCCAGCAGCGGGGGACAGGGTATACGCTACGAGCAGTACTTC. The chain couples TRBV9 to TRBJ2-7; 9 bases fit TRBD1. Germline V lookup: CDR1 SGDLS, CDR2 YYNGEE. V trimming: 3 bases; J trimming: 3 bases; junction bases outside the gene matches: 7. This CDR3 region has 15 residues.

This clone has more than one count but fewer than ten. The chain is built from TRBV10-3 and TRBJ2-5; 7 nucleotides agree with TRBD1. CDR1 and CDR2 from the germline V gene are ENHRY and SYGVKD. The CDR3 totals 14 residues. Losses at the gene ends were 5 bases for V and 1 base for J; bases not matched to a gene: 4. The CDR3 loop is CAISTQGIQETQYF. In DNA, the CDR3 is TGTGCCATCAGTACACAGGGGATCCAAGAGACCCAGTACTTC.

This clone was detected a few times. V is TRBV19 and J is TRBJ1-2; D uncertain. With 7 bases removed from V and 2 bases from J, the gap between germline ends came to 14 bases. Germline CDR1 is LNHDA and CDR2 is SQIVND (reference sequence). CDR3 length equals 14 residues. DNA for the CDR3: TGTGCCAGTAACCCGAAGTCTAGGAACTATGGCTACACCTTC. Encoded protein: CASNPKSRNYGYTF. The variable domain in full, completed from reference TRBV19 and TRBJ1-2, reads DGGITQSPKYLFRKEGQNVTLSCEQNLNHDAMYWYRQDPGQGLRLIYYSQIVNDFQKGDIAEGYSVSREKKESFPLTVTSAQKNPTAFYLCASNPKSRNYGYTFGSGTRLTVV.

DNA of the CDR3: TGTGCCAGCACCCCGGGGGGCGTGGAGACCCAGTACTTC. Protein sequence: CASTPGGVETQYF. V is TRBV6-6 and J is TRBJ2-5; D is perhaps TRBD2 (7 bases). Per germline, CDR1 MNHNY and CDR2 SVGAGI (reference sequence). CDR3 length equals 13 residues. Trimming stripped 7 bases from V and 5 bases from J, with 14 bases between.

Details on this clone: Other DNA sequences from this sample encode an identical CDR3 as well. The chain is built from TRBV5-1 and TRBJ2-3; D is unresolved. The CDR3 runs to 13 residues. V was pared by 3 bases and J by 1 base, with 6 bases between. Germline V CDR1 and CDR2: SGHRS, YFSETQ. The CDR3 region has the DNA TGCGCCAGCAGCTCTTCCGGCACAGATACGCAGTATTTT. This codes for CASSSSGTDTQYF.

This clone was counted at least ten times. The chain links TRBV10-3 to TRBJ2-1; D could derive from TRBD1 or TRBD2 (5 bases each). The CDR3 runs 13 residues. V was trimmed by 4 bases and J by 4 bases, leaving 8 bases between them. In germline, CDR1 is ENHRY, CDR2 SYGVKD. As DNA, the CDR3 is TGTGCCATCAGTGGAGGGGCTTACAATGAGCAGTTCTTC. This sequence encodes CAISGGAYNEQFF.

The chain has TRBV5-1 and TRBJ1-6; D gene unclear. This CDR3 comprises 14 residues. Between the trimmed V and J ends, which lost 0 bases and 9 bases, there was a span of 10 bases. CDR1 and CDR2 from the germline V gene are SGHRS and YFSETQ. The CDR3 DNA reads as TGCGCCAGCAGCTTGGACCTGTCGGTTTCACCCCTCCACTTT. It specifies CASSLDLSVSPLHF.

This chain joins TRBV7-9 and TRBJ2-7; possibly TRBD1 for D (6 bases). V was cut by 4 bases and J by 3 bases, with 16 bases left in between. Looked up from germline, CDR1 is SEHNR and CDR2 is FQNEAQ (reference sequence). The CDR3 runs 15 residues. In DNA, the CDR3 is TGTGCCAGCAGCTCCAAAGGGGGTTCCTACTACGAGCAGTACTTC. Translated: CASSSKGGSYYEQYF.

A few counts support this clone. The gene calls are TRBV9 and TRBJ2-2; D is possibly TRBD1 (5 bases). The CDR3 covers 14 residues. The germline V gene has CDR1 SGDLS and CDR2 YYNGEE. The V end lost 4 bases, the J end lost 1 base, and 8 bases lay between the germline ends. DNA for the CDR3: TGTGCCAGCAGCTTCCAGGGGAACACCGGGGAGCTGTTTTTT. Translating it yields CASSFQGNTGELFF.

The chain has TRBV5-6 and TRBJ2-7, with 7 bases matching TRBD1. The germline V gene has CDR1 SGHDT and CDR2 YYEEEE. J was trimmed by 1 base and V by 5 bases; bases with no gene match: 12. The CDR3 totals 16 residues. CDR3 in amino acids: CASSFAHPGGSYEQYF. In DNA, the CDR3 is TGTGCCAGCAGTTTTGCGCACCCAGGGGGTTCCTACGAGCAGTACTTC.